This T cell receptor beta chain emerged from a study of cytomegalovirus exposure and HLA in healthy donors. V was trimmed by 8 bases and J by 7 bases, leaving 20 bases between them. Germline CDR1 and CDR2: LNHDA and SQIVND (reference sequence). This CDR3 region has 14 residues. Measured with immunoSEQ multiplex PCR; TCRdb has only the in-frame clones, and not every one. The profile shows 68,000 or so clones, around 90% of them singletons. The chain employs TRBV19 and TRBJ1-2; D ambiguous. The TCR was taken from a woman between 18 and 30 years old in good health and CMV-seronegative. The specimen was PBMCs. In nucleotides, the CDR3 is TGTGCCAGTGAAAACCCTCAGACTTTTGGTGGCTACACCTTC. This encodes CASENPQTFGGYTF. Full variable domain (rest looked up from reference TRBV19 and TRBJ1-2): DGGITQSPKYLFRKEGQNVTLSCEQNLNHDAMYWYRQDPGQGLRLIYYSQIVNDFQKGDIAEGYSVSREKKESFPLTVTSAQKNPTAFYLCASENPQTFGGYTFGSGTRLTVV.